These T cell receptor beta chains were read from a single sample in a study of glioma-infiltrating T cells after dendritic cell vaccination. Assay: immunoSEQ multiplex PCR; the TCRdb copy retains only in-frame clones and omits some. In the table there are under 40,000 clones, 90% of which are singletons. The material was blood, obtained before dendritic cell vaccination. The receptors were gathered from a human donor with glioblastoma. Both conserved end residues are part of each CDR3. The D gene is left open where the match is weak. Expanded clones get a size class; other rows say once, few or many, or leave the size out.

j_call d_call clone_size v_call cdr3_aa cdr3_nt
TRBJ1-5 . once TRBV10-1 CASSESGAGQPQHF TGCGCCAGCAGTGAAAGTGGGGCCGGTCAGCCCCAGCATTTT
TRBJ1-1 . . TRBV2 CASSVRKGGGTEAFF TGTGCCAGCAGTGTTAGGAAGGGAGGCGGCACTGAAGCTTTCTTT
TRBJ1-5 TRBD1 . TRBV11-2 CASSLTGSDQPQHF TGTGCCAGCAGCCTGACAGGGAGCGATCAGCCCCAGCATTTT
TRBJ1-5 . . TRBV5-6 CASSYRANNQPQHF TGTGCCAGCAGCTACAGGGCGAACAATCAGCCCCAGCATTTT
TRBJ2-1 . . TRBV4-1 CASSQDTEWSYNEQFF TGCGCCAGCAGCCAAGACACAGAATGGTCCTACAATGAGCAGTTCTTC
TRBJ2-7 . . TRBV5-5 CASSLRGSITYEQYF TGTGCCAGCAGCTTGAGAGGGAGCATAACTTACGAGCAGTACTTC
TRBJ2-5 TRBD1 . TRBV5-1 CASSHGGQGAGETQYF TGCGCCAGCTCTCACGGGGGACAGGGGGCCGGTGAGACCCAGTACTTC
TRBJ1-1 . . TRBV11-2 CASSRTPGGSNTEAFF TGTGCCAGCAGTAGAACCCCGGGAGGCAGTAACACTGAAGCTTTCTTT
TRBJ2-7 . . TRBV6-5 CASSYPKGRVYEQYF TGTGCCAGCAGTTATCCAAAGGGCAGGGTCTACGAGCAGTACTTC
TRBJ2-5 . . TRBV5-1 CASSSDGEETQYF TGCGCCAGCAGCTCGGACGGGGAAGAGACCCAGTACTTC
TRBJ2-2 TRBD1 . TRBV10-3 CAISDPTGDGLTGELFF TGTGCCATCAGTGACCCGACAGGGGACGGGCTCACCGGGGAGCTGTTTTTT
TRBJ2-7 . . TRBV7-9 CASSFTKTGSYEQYF TGTGCCAGCAGCTTCACCAAGACAGGCTCCTACGAGCAGTACTTC
TRBJ2-5 TRBD1 . TRBV11-2 CASSRDRGETQYF TGTGCCAGCAGTCGGGACAGGGGTGAGACCCAGTACTTC
TRBJ1-1 . once TRBV6-5 CASKRQLNTEAFF TGTGCCAGCAAACGACAGCTCAATACTGAAGCTTTCTTT
TRBJ1-6 . once TRBV4-1 CASSPLVVAFNSPLHF TGCGCCAGCAGCCCCTTGGTCGTGGCTTTTAATTCCCCCCTCCACTTT
TRBJ2-7 . . TRBV10-3 CAISGGPWGEQYF TGTGCCATCAGCGGGGGACCATGGGGCGAGCAGTACTTC
TRBJ1-5 . few TRBV7-9 CASSVMGGQPQHF TGTGCCAGCAGCGTAATGGGGGGTCAGCCCCAGCATTTT
TRBJ2-2 TRBD1 . TRBV2 CASSQTGGAGTGELFF TGTGCCAGCAGTCAAACAGGGGGCGCGGGCACCGGGGAGCTGTTTTTT
TRBJ2-5 TRBD1 . TRBV5-1 CASSPHDREETQYF TGCGCCAGCAGCCCCCACGACAGGGAGGAGACCCAGTACTTC
TRBJ1-2 . . TRBV7-2 CASSPGSFGGYTF TGTGCCAGCAGCCCGGGGAGCTTCGGAGGCTACACCTTC
TRBJ1-6 . . TRBV11-3 CASSFGRPLHF TGTGCCAGCAGCTTTGGTCGGCCCCTCCACTTT
TRBJ2-1 TRBD2 . TRBV7-2 CASSLDRGGSSYNEQFF TGTGCCAGCAGCTTAGATCGGGGGGGGAGCTCCTACAATGAGCAGTTCTTC
TRBJ2-1 TRBD1 . TRBV2 CASTPGQGANEQFF TGTGCCAGCACGCCGGGACAGGGCGCGAATGAGCAGTTCTTC
TRBJ2-3 TRBD1 . TRBV5-1 CASSYSTGSDTQYF TGCGCCAGCAGCTATTCGACAGGGTCAGATACGCAGTATTTT
TRBJ2-1 TRBD2 . TRBV7-9 CASSLVGGVSYNEQFF TGTGCCAGCAGCTTAGTCGGGGGGGTTTCCTACAATGAGCAGTTCTTC
TRBJ1-2 . . TRBV6-1 CASSVHGGGGYTF TGTGCCAGCAGTGTTCATGGGGGCGGGGGCTACACCTTC
TRBJ1-2 . . TRBV6-5 CASSGSGGGYTF TGTGCCAGCAGTGGCAGTGGCGGCGGCTACACCTTC
TRBJ1-6 TRBD1 . TRBV7-9 CGSSLGTGVMTPLHF TGTGGCAGCAGCTTGGGGACAGGGGTTATGACCCCCCTCCACTTT
TRBJ2-7 . . TRBV5-4 CASSLGGLFLGASSEQYF TGTGCCAGCAGCTTGGGCGGCCTTTTTCTGGGGGCCAGTTCCGAGCAGTACTTC
TRBJ1-1 . . TRBV2 CASSDTGGGRASEAFF TGTGCCAGCAGTGACACCGGAGGGGGGAGGGCCAGCGAAGCTTTCTTT
TRBJ1-2 . . TRBV6-6 CASSYSLSVNYGYTF TGTGCCAGCAGTTACTCTTTGTCGGTAAACTATGGCTACACCTTC
TRBJ1-1 . . TRBV7-8 CASSTTLSTEAFF TGTGCCAGCAGCACCACCCTGAGCACTGAAGCTTTCTTT
TRBJ1-2 . . TRBV7-2 CASSLVWEGGYGYTF TGTGCCAGCAGCTTAGTTTGGGAGGGGGGCTATGGCTACACCTTC
TRBJ1-3 TRBD1 . TRBV11-2 CASSLRRGTVPSGNTIYF TGTGCCAGCAGCTTAAGAAGGGGGACAGTTCCATCGGGAAACACCATATATTTT
TRBJ2-1 . . TRBV11-2 CASSSRDSSLNEQFF TGTGCCAGCAGCTCCCGGGATTCATCCCTCAATGAGCAGTTCTTC
TRBJ2-3 TRBD2 . TRBV29-1 CSVSLAGGTDTQYF TGCAGCGTTTCCCTAGCGGGGGGCACAGATACGCAGTATTTT
TRBJ1-2 . few TRBV7-6 CASSSSPDSSYGYTF TGTGCCAGCAGCTCGAGCCCGGACAGTTCCTATGGCTACACCTTC
TRBJ2-7 . . TRBV18 CASSPLGNEQYF TGTGCCAGCTCACCCCTCGGGAACGAGCAGTACTTC
TRBJ2-1 TRBD2 . TRBV19 CASSRGGLTYNEQFF TGTGCCAGCTCACGGGGGGGCCTTACCTACAATGAGCAGTTCTTC
TRBJ1-6 . . TRBV6-1 CASSSGSSYNSPLHF TGTGCCAGCAGTTCGGGGAGCTCCTATAATTCACCCCTCCACTTT
TRBJ2-5 . . TRBV2 CASSERSRSFQETQYF TGTGCCAGCAGCGAACGTTCCCGGAGTTTCCAAGAGACCCAGTACTTC
TRBJ2-5 . . TRBV19 CASRGGETQYF TGTGCCAGTAGGGGGGGAGAGACCCAGTACTTC
TRBJ2-7 TRBD1 once TRBV6-1 CASSAGQGAFYEQYF TGTGCCAGCAGTGCCGGACAGGGGGCTTTTTACGAGCAGTACTTC
TRBJ2-2 TRBD1 . TRBV5-1 CASSLRPGGTTGELFF TGCGCCAGCAGCTTGAGGCCAGGGGGCACCACCGGGGAGCTGTTTTTT
TRBJ2-5 . once TRBV11-2 CASSFASVRTQYF TGTGCCAGCAGCTTCGCATCAGTTCGGACCCAGTACTTC
TRBJ1-4 . . TRBV18 CASSRSRGEEKLFF TGTGCCAGCTCGAGGTCACGGGGAGAGGAAAAACTGTTTTTT